The 24 T cell receptor beta chains below all came from one sample that was sequenced in a study of blood T cell repertoires in COVID-19. Method: immunoSEQ multiplex PCR; TCRdb's copy keeps in-frame clones and lacks some. The sample records 350,000 to 450,000 clones, about 91% being singletons. Sample: peripheral blood. The receptors derive from a woman between 40 and 50 years old with COVID-19, enrolled during active disease.

The table lists this clone with a few counts. The chain combines TRBV18 with TRBJ2-1; 7 nucleotides line up with TRBD1. This CDR3 is 16 amino acids long. V dropped 6 bases and J dropped 2; count of bases not matched to a gene: 10. The germline CDR1 and CDR2 sequences are KGHSH and LQKENI. In nucleotides, the CDR3 is TGTGCCAGCTCCCCCAACAGGGGTGGGACCTACAATGAGCAGTTCTTC. It yields the protein CASSPNRGGTYNEQFF.

The chain employs TRBV15 and TRBJ1-5; 7 bases line up with TRBD1. V shed 7 bases and J 2 bases; nucleotides not matched to a gene: 5. The germline V gene has CDR1 LNHNV and CDR2 YYDKDF (reference sequence). The CDR3 contains 14 residues. In nucleotides, the CDR3 is TGTGCCACCACTAGTGACAGGGGCAATCAGCCCCAGCATTTT. Translated, it gives CATTSDRGNQPQHF.

This chain joins TRBV7-9 and TRBJ2-5, with D unresolved. V lost 4 bases and J lost 7, with 16 bases in between. Germline CDR1 is SEHNR and CDR2 is FQNEAQ (reference sequence). The CDR3 extends over 14 amino acids. CDR3 loop: CASSSQNPWATQYF. The CDR3 nucleotides are TGTGCCAGCAGCTCCCAAAACCCGTGGGCGACCCAGTACTTC.

This clone was seen just once. This chain joins TRBV28 and TRBJ1-4; unclear D gene. Trimming stripped 3 bases from V and 1 base from J, with 24 bases between. The germline V gene has CDR1 MDHEN and CDR2 SYDVKM. The CDR3 is 20 amino acids. This chain's CDR3 is CASSFDSAVALLGTNEKLFF. The CDR3 nucleotides are TGTGCCAGCAGTTTTGACTCGGCGGTGGCCCTCCTGGGAACTAATGAAAAACTGTTTTTT.

The chain links TRBV3-1 (or the pseudogene TRBV3-2) to TRBJ1-1; D is unclear. Trimming removed 1 base at V and 1 base at J, with 10 bases between. CDR1 and CDR2 (germline): LGHDT, YNNKEL (reference sequence). There are 15 residues in the CDR3. The CDR3 sequence: CASSQARGWNTEAFF. The CDR3 DNA sequence: TGTGCCAGCAGCCAAGCGCGAGGGTGGAACACTGAAGCTTTCTTT.

The gene calls are TRBV12-3 or TRBV12-4 and TRBJ1-2, with D unresolved. The V end lost 6 bases, the J end lost 0 bases, and 5 bases lay between the germline ends. There are 12 residues in the CDR3. The CDR3 DNA reads as TGTGCCAGCAGCAGATCTAACTATGGCTACACCTTC. This encodes CASSRSNYGYTF.

The V gene is TRBV2, the J gene TRBJ1-5; the match to TRBD1 covers 7 bases. CDR3 length: 15 residues. With V trimmed by 6 bases and J by 6 bases, 11 bases remained unmatched. Germline loops: CDR1 SNHLY, CDR2 FYNNEI. CDR3 region: CASRAEGAGGQPQHF. CDR3 coding DNA: TGTGCCAGCAGGGCAGAGGGGGCCGGGGGTCAGCCCCAGCATTTT.

This clone was counted a few times. This chain links TRBV5-5 with TRBJ1-6; TRBD1 matches 7 bases. This CDR3 spans 16 amino acids. The germline CDR1 and CDR2 sequences are SGHKS and YYEKEE (reference sequence). The ends lost 3 bases at V and 5 bases at J; junction bases unmatched: 8. The CDR3: CASSSKQGTHNSPLHF. DNA of the CDR3: TGTGCCAGCAGCTCGAAACAGGGGACCCATAATTCACCCCTCCACTTT.

The chain has TRBV28 and TRBJ2-3; the match to TRBD2 covers 8 bases. The J segment lost 1 base and the V segment lost 8 bases, leaving 8 bases of the junction unmatched. CDR3 length: 15 amino acids. Per germline, CDR1 MDHEN and CDR2 SYDVKM. The CDR3 is CASGLGGEGTDTQYF. The CDR3 DNA follows: TGTGCCAGCGGGCTCGGGGGGGAGGGCACAGATACGCAGTATTTT.

The genes are TRBV16 and TRBJ1-1; 9 nucleotides line up with TRBD1. This CDR3 has 18 residues. Germline values: CDR1 KGHSY, CDR2 FQNENV. The ends lost 2 bases at V and 0 bases at J; junction bases unmatched: 10. In DNA form, the CDR3 reads TGTGCCAGCAGCCAAAGGTTGACAGGGGGAGTCATGAACACTGAAGCTTTCTTT. Translation gives CASSQRLTGGVMNTEAFF.

The CDR3 DNA reads as TGTGCCAGTAGTGCAGGTCGGCCCAATGAGCAGTTCTTC. Translation gives CASSAGRPNEQFF. V usage is TRBV19 and J usage is TRBJ2-1, with D unresolved. Deletions cut 5 bases from V and 6 bases from J, with 11 bases between. In germline, CDR1 is LNHDA, CDR2 SQIVND (reference sequence). CDR3 length equals 13 residues.

The V and J genes are TRBV11-3 and TRBJ2-1, with 8 bases matching TRBD2. The CDR3 has 16 amino acids. The trim removed 3 bases at V and 9 bases at J, leaving 13 bases unmatched. Germline V gene sequence: CDR1 SGHNT, CDR2 YENEEA. The CDR3 loop reads CASSFSGTRNLGEQFF. In DNA, the CDR3 is TGTGCCAGCAGCTTTTCCGGGACTAGGAATCTCGGTGAGCAGTTCTTC.

CDR3 loop: CASSLNRGHGGYTF. The CDR3 DNA sequence: TGTGCCAGCAGTCTTAACAGGGGGCACGGTGGCTACACCTTC. The chain uses TRBV28 and TRBJ1-2; 9 bases line up with TRBD1. The germline V gene encodes CDR1 MDHEN and CDR2 SYDVKM. V lost 5 bases, J lost 7 bases, and 8 bases stayed unmatched. This CDR3 spans 14 amino acids.

This clone was counted a single time. The chain joins TRBV4-3 to TRBJ1-4, with D perhaps matching TRBD1 (6 bases). Germline loops: CDR1 LGHNA, CDR2 YSLEER. Deletions cut 0 bases from V and 10 bases from J, with 18 bases between. The CDR3 runs to 16 residues. This CDR3 is CASSQDVVGVGGKLFF. In DNA form, the CDR3 reads TGCGCCAGCAGCCAAGATGTCGTTGGAGTAGGGGGAAAACTGTTTTTT.

This clone was detected once. The V and J genes are TRBV4-3 and TRBJ1-1; 7 bases agree with TRBD1. The CDR3 covers 15 residues. Germline CDR1 and CDR2: LGHNA and YSLEER. J gave up 1 base and V 2 bases, and 4 bases lay outside the gene matches. Written as DNA, the CDR3 is TGCGCCAGCAGCCAATACGGGACAGAGAACACTGAAGCTTTCTTT. This encodes CASSQYGTENTEAFF.

The chain is built from TRBV10-3 and TRBJ2-3; D is uncertain. V lost 11 bases, J lost 3 bases, and 9 bases lay in between. CDR1 is ENHRY, CDR2 SYGVKD, per germline. There are 11 residues in the CDR3. The CDR3 DNA is TGTGCCGCCCGAGAGACAGATACGCAGTATTTT. Its translation is CAARETDTQYF.

The genes are TRBV9 and TRBJ2-7, with 9 bases that match TRBD2. CDR1 and CDR2 from the germline V gene are SGDLS and YYNGEE. V shed 10 bases and J 2 bases; nucleotides not matched to a gene: 7. The CDR3 length is 13 residues. CDR3 amino acids: CARGGGSTYEQYF. In nucleotides, the CDR3 is TGTGCCCGCGGGGGGGGTTCAACCTACGAGCAGTACTTC.

V gene TRBV18 combines with J gene TRBJ1-1; 9 nucleotides line up with TRBD1. Unmatched junction bases numbered 6, after V lost 4 bases and J lost 3 bases. The germline V gene encodes CDR1 KGHSH and CDR2 LQKENI. CDR3 length: 15 residues. The CDR3: CASSQIQGADTEAFF. The CDR3 DNA is TGTGCCAGCTCACAAATACAGGGGGCTGACACTGAAGCTTTCTTT.

The chain uses TRBV5-5 and TRBJ2-7; TRBD1 is a possible D gene (6 bases). Germline V gives CDR1 SGHKS, CDR2 YYEKEE (reference sequence). V lost 1 base and J 4 bases, leaving 15 bases between the germline ends. The CDR3 totals 15 residues. Written as DNA, the CDR3 is TGTGCCAGCAGCTTGTTAGGGGGAGTGCAGTACGAGCAGTACTTC. Amino acid sequence: CASSLLGGVQYEQYF.

This chain connects TRBV7-2 to TRBJ1-5; 8 positions match TRBD1. J lost 2 bases, V lost 1 base, and 4 bases had no gene match. This CDR3 has 16 amino acids. Germline V gives CDR1 SGHTA, CDR2 FQGNSA. CDR3: CASSLVRGRGNQPQHF. CDR3 coding DNA: TGTGCCAGCAGCTTAGTCAGGGGGCGAGGCAATCAGCCCCAGCATTTT.

V usage is TRBV27 and J usage is TRBJ1-5; a possible D gene is TRBD1 (5 bases). The CDR3 runs 14 residues. In germline, CDR1 is MNHEY, CDR2 SMNVEV (reference sequence). V lost 5 bases and J lost 1, with 9 bases in between. In nucleotides, the CDR3 is TGTGCCAGCAGTCCTCAGGGAAGCAATCAGCCCCAGCATTTT. This codes for CASSPQGSNQPQHF.

The chain carries TRBV7-9 and TRBJ1-1, with TRBD1 matching 9 bases. J gave up 6 bases and V 1 base, and 3 bases lay outside the gene matches. This CDR3 region has 14 residues. The germline gives CDR1 SEHNR, CDR2 FQNEAQ (reference sequence). The CDR3 sequence is CASSLGTGEPEAFF. CDR3 bases: TGTGCCAGCAGCTTAGGGACAGGGGAACCTGAAGCTTTCTTT.

The chain carries TRBV5-4 and TRBJ1-1, with TRBD1 identical over 8 bases. The V and J ends lost 4 bases and 4 bases, in that order; junction bases with no gene match: 18. The CDR3 is made up of 18 amino acids. The germline CDR1 and CDR2 sequences are SGHNT and YYREEE (reference sequence). The CDR3 coding sequence is TGTGCCAGCAGCGCCGCCACGACAGGGGCCCCGACCCCCACTGAAGCTTTCTTT. This sequence encodes CASSAATTGAPTPTEAFF.

V usage is TRBV6-6 and J usage is TRBJ1-1; unclear D gene. V dropped 2 bases and J dropped 5 bases, with 6 bases sitting between them. The V gene's germline CDR1 is MNHNY and CDR2 SVGAGI (reference sequence). The CDR3 is 12 amino acids. CDR3 residues: CASSYTGTEAFF. CDR3 sequence (DNA): TGTGCCAGCAGTTACACCGGGACTGAAGCTTTCTTT.